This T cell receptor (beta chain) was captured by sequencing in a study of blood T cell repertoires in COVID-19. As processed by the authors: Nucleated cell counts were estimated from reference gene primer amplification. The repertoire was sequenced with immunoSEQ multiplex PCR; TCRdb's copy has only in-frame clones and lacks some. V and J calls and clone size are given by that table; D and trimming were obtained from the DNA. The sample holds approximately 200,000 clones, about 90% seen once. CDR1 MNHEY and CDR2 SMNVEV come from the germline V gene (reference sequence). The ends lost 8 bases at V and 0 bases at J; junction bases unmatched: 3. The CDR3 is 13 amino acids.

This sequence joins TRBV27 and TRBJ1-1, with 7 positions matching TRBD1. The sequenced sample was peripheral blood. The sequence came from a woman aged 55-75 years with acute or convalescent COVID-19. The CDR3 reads CASQGQMNTEAFF. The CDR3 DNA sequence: TGTGCCAGCCAGGGACAGATGAACACTGAAGCTTTCTTT.